This TCR beta chain was captured by sequencing in a study of blood T cell repertoires in COVID-19. The overall study: Samples came from the United States, Italy and Spain, spanning acute and convalescent COVID-19.

Two negative PCRs, clearance, or symptom resolution characterized the recovered Cohort 3 donors. Method: immunoSEQ multiplex PCR; TCRdb's copy keeps in-frame clones and lacks some. Among about 200,000 clones listed, about 80% were seen once. The germline CDR1 and CDR2 sequences are KGHSH and LQKENI. The V segment lost 6 bases and the J segment 1 base; nucleotides outside the gene matches: 4. The CDR3 loop spans 14 amino acids. V gene TRBV18 combines with J gene TRBJ1-1; 8 nucleotides agree with TRBD1. Specimen: PBMCs or T cells enriched from blood (not recorded which). This TCR was sampled from a man aged 40-50 years who had recovered from COVID-19. The CDR3 spells CASSSGQANTEAFF. CDR3 sequence (DNA): TGTGCCAGCTCTTCGGGACAGGCGAACACTGAAGCTTTCTTT.